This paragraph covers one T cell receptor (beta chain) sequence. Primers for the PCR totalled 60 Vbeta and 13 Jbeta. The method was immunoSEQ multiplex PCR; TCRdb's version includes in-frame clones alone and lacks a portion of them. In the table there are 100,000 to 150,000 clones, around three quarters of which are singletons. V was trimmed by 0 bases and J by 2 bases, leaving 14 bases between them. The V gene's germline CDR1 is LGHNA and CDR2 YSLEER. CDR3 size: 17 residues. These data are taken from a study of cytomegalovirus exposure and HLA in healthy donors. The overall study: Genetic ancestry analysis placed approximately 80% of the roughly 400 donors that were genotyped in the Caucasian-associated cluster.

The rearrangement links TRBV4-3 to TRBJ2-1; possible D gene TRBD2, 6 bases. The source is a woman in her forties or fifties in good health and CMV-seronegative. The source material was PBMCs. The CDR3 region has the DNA TGCGCCAGCAGCCAAGATAGGGCTGCGGGAACCTACAATGAGCAGTTCTTC. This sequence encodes CASSQDRAAGTYNEQFF.